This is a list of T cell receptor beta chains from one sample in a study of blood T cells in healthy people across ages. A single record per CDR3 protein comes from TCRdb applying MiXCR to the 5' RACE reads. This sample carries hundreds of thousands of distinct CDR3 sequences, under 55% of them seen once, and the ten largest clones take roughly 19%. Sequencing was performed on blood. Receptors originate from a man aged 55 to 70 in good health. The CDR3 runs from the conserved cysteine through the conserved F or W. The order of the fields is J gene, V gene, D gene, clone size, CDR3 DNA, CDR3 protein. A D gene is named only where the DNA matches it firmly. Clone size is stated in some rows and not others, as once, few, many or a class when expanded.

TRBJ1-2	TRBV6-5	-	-	TGTGCCAGCAGTCCGCGCGCTGGGGTTGTTGGCTACACCTTC	CASSPRAGVVGYTF
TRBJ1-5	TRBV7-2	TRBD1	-	TGTGCCAGCAGCTCATACAGGGGAGAAAATCAGCCCCAGCATTTT	CASSSYRGENQPQHF
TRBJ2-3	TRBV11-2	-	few	TGTGCCAGCAGCGCAAGGGGGACATCGGATACGCAGTATTTT	CASSARGTSDTQYF
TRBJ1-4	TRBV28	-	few	TGTGCCACCTTACGGACTCTTAATGAAAAACTGTTTTTT	CATLRTLNEKLFF
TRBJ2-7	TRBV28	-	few	TGTGCCAGCAGTCCCCCAGGAGGAAGGCCCTCCTACGAGCAGTACTTC	CASSPPGGRPSYEQYF
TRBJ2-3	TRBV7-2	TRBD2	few	TGTGCCAGCAGTGCTACCCTAGCGGGGGGCACAGATACGCAGTATTTT	CASSATLAGGTDTQYF
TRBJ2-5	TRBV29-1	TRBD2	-	TGCAGCGTTGTAGCGGGGGCATACCGGTGGGAGACCCAGTACTTC	CSVVAGAYRWETQYF
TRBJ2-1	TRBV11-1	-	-	TGTGCCAGCAGCCCTGAGGGGGGGCCGGGATACAATGAGCAGTTCTTC	CASSPEGGPGYNEQFF
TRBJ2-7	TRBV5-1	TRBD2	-	TGCGCCAGCTGCGAGACTAGCGGCGCCTACGAGCAGTACTTC	CASCETSGAYEQYF
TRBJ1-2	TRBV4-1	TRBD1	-	TGCGCCAGCAGCCAACAGCCGGGACAGAACTATGGCTACACCTTC	CASSQQPGQNYGYTF
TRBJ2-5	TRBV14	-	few	TGTGCTAGTGGTCGAGGGGGGCAAGAGACCCAGTACTTC	CASGRGGQETQYF
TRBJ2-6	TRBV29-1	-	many	TGCAGCGTTGGGGACTTAGCCAACGTCCTGACTTTC	CSVGDLANVLTF
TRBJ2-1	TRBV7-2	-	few	TGTGCCAGCAGCTCCGTAGGGGGGCAGAATGAGCAGTTCTTC	CASSSVGGQNEQFF
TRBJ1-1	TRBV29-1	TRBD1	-	TGCAGCGTTGATCATCGTGGACAGGCTGAAGCTTTCTTT	CSVDHRGQAEAFF
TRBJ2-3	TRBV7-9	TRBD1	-	TGTGCCAGCAGCTTAGATGGGACAGCCCACACAGATACGCAGTATTTT	CASSLDGTAHTDTQYF
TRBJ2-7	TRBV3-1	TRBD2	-	TGTGCCAGCAGCCCTACGGGGGGGGCTTGGGAGCAGTACTTC	CASSPTGGAWEQYF
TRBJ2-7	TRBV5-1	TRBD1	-	TGCGCCAGCAGCCACGGGACAGGGCTCCACGAGCAGTACTTC	CASSHGTGLHEQYF